This T cell receptor beta chain was identified in a study of CD8+ T cells in alopecia areata. On the study more broadly: For the treated group, dosing was oral tofacitinib at 5 to 10 mg twice daily. After 6 to 18 months of tofacitinib, follow-up continued 6 months off drug. Findings and limits, study-wide: Among the top 100, expanded CD8+ clones were significantly decreased by tofacitinib, as was scalp clonality.

As to treatment: oral pan-JAK inhibitor, 5-10 mg twice daily. Comments on this clone: The antigen remains unidentified.

Isolated RNA was reverse transcribed into cDNA used as the sequencing template. TCRdb's copy holds only in-frame clones and misses some; the assay was immunoSEQ multiplex PCR. The sample has about 270,000 clones, 50% to 75% seen once. The CDR3 has 14 residues. Per germline, CDR1 GTSNPN and CDR2 SVGIG (reference sequence). The ends were cut back, 8 bases at V and 4 bases at J, with 17 bases in the middle. This specimen was CD4+ T cells sorted from blood, taken between weeks 51 and 52, from a patient treated with tofacitinib. This TCR derives from a human donor with alopecia areata. This chain links TRBV30 with TRBJ1-4, with D unresolved. CDR3 loop: CAALNQALNEKLFF. CDR3 bases: TGTGCCGCGCTAAATCAGGCCCTTAATGAAAAACTGTTTTTT. Combining the CDR3 with reference TRBV30 and TRBJ1-4 gives the whole variable domain SQTIHQWPATLVQPVGSPLSLECTVEGTSNPNLYWYRQAAGRGLQLLFYSVGIGQISSEVPQNLSASRPQDRQFILSSKKLLLSDSGFYLCAALNQALNEKLFFGSGTQLSVL.